This TCR beta chain stems from a study of regulatory T cells in long-lasting Graves disease. V gave up 5 bases and J gave up 6 bases, with 10 bases separating them. This CDR3 is 12 amino acids long. Germline loops: CDR1 LGHDT, CDR2 YNNKEL (reference sequence). Building of the TCR beta libraries involved iRepertoire HTBI primers and Arm-PCR of CDR3 regions. TCRdb reanalysed the multiplex PCR reads using MiXCR and keeps one entry per CDR3 protein. The sample contains around 500,000 distinct CDR3 sequences, roughly 13% of which appear only once. This clonotype was detected a few times. The conserved closing phenylalanine or tryptophan is absent in this CDR3, likely reflecting a read error. Noted time point: newly diagnosed GD, antithyroid drugs for less than 3 months. PBMCs provided the RNA from which the TCR library was made. The sample was also linked to a second study, of T cells in Graves' hyperthyroidism and ophthalmopathy.

J is TRBJ1-1 and V is TRBV3-1; D gene uncertain. The source of this sequence is a man aged 30-40 years with Graves disease. Here the sequenced sample was peripheral blood mononuclear cells (PBMCs), taken at new diagnosis, from a patient treated with antithyroid drugs. CDR3 nucleotide sequence: TGTGCCAGCAGCTCGCAAGGGTCTGAAGCTTTCGTT. Residues: CASSSQGSEAFV.